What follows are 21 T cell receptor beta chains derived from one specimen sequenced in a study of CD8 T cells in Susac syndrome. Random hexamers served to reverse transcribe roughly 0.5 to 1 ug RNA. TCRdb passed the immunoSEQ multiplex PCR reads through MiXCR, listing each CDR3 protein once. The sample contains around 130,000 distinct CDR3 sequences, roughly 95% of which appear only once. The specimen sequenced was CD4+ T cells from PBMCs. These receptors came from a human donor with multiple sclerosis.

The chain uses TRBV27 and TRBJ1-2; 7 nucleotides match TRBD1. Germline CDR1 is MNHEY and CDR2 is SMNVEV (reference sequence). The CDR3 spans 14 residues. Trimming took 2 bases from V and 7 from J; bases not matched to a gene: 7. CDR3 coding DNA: TGTGCCAGCAGTTTAAAGGGGGCTCGGGCTGGCTACACCTTC. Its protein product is CASSLKGARAGYTF.

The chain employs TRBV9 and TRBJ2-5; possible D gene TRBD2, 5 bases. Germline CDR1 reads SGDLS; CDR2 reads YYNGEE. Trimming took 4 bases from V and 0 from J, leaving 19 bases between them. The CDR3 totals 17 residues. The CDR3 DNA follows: TGTGCCAGCAGCCTCCGGAGCGGCTCCCTATACCAAGAGACCCAGTACTTC. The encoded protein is CASSLRSGSLYQETQYF.

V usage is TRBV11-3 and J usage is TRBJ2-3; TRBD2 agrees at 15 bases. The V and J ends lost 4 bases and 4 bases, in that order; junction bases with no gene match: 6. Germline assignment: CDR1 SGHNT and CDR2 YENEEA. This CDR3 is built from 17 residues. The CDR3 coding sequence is TGTGCCAGCAGCTCCTACGGGACTAGCGGGGGGTCAGATACGCAGTATTTT. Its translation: CASSSYGTSGGSDTQYF. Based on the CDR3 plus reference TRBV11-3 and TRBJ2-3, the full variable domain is EAGVVQSPRYKIIEKKQPVAFWCNPISGHNTLYWYLQNLGQGPELLIRYENEEAVDDSQLPKDRFSAERLKGVDSTLKIQPAELGDSAVYLCASSSYGTSGGSDTQYFGPGTRLTVL.

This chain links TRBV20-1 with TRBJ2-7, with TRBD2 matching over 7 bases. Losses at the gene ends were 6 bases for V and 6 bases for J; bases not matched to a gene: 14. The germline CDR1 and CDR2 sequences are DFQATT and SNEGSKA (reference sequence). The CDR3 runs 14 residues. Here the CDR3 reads CSARTSLGTGEQYF. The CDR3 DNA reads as TGCAGTGCGAGGACTAGTTTGGGGACGGGCGAGCAGTACTTC.

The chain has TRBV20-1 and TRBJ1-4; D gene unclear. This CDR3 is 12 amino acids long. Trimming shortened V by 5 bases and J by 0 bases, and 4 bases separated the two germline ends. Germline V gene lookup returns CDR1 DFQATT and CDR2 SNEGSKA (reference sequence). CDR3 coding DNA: TGCAGTGCTCCGGCAACTAATGAAAAACTGTTTTTT. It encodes CSAPATNEKLFF.

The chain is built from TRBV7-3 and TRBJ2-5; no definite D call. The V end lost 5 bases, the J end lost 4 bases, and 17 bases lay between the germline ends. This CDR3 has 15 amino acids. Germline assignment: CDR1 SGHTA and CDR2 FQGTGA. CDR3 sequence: CASSAGIRYGETQYF. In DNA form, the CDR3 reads TGTGCCAGCAGCGCCGGTATCCGCTACGGAGAGACCCAGTACTTC.

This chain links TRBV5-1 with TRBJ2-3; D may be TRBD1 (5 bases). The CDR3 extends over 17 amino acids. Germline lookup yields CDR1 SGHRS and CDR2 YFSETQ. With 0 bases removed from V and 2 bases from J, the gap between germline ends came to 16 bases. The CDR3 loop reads CASSLAERTWITDTQYF. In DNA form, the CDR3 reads TGCGCCAGCAGCTTGGCCGAACGGACATGGATCACAGATACGCAGTATTTT.

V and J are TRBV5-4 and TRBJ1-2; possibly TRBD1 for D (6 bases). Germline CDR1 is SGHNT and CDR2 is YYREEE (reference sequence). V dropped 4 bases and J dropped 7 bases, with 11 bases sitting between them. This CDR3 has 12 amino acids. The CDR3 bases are TGTGCCAGCAGCCGATGGACAGCTGGCTACACCTTC. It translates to CASSRWTAGYTF.

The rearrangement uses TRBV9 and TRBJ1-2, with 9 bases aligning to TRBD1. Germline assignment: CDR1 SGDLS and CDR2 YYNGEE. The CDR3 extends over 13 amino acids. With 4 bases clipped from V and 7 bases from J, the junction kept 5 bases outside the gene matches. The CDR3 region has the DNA TGTGCCAGCAGCCGACCGGGACAGGGTGGCTACACCTTC. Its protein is CASSRPGQGGYTF.

CDR3 region: CASSVRSGSPPDTQYF. CDR3 bases: TGTGCCAGCAGCGTACGAAGCGGGAGTCCCCCAGATACGCAGTATTTT. The chain has TRBV9 and TRBJ2-3, with 8 bases matching TRBD2. The CDR3 sequence is 16 residues long. V was pared by 1 base and J by 4 bases, with 8 bases of the junction left unmatched. Per the germline V gene, CDR1 is SGDLS and CDR2 is YYNGEE. The full variable domain, in which reference TRBV9 and TRBJ2-3 provide the parts outside the CDR3, is DSGVTQTPKHLITATGQRVTLRCSPRSGDLSVYWYQQSLDQGLQFLIQYYNGEERAKGNILERFSAQQFPDLHSELNLSSLELGDSALYFCASSVRSGSPPDTQYFGPGTRLTVL.

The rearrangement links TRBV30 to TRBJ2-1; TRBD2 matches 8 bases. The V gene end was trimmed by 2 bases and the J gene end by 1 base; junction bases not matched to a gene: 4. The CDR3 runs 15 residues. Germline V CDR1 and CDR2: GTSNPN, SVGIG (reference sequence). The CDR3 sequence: CAWSTGGASYNEQFF. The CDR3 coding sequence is TGTGCCTGGAGTACCGGGGGGGCATCCTACAATGAGCAGTTCTTC.

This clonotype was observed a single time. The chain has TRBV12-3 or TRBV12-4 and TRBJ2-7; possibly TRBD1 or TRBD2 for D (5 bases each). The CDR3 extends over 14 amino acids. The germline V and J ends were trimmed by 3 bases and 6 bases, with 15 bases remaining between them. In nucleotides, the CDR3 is TGTGCCAGCAGTTTCGGGGCGGACATGGGCGAGCAGTACTTC. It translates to CASSFGADMGEQYF.

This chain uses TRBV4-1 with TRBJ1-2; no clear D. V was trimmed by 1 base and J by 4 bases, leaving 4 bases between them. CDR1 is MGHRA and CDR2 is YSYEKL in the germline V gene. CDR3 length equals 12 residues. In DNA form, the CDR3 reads TGCGCCAGCAGCCAAGGGATCTATGGCTACACCTTC. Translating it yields CASSQGIYGYTF.

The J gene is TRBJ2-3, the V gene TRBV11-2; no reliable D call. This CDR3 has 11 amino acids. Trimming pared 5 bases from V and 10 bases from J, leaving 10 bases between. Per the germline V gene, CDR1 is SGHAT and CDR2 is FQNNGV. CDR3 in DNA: TGTGCCAGCAGCGTCCATAACTCGCAGTATTTT. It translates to CASSVHNSQYF.

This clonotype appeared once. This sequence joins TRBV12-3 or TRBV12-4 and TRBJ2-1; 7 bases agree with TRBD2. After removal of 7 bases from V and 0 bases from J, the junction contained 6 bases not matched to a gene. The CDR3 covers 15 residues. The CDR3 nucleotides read TGTGCCAGCATCCTAGGCGGGAGCTCCTACAATGAGCAGTTCTTC. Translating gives CASILGGSSYNEQFF.

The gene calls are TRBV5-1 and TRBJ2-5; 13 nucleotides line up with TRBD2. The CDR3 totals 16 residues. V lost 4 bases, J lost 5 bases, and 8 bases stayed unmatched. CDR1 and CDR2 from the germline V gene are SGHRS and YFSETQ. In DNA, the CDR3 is TGCGCCAGCAGCCAACGACTAGCGGGAGGCCGGGAGACCCAGTACTTC. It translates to CASSQRLAGGRETQYF.

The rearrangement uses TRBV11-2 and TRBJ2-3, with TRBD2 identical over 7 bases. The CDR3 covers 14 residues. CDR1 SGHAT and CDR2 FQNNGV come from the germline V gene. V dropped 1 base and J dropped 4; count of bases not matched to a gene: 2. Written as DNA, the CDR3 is TGTGCCAGCAGCTTAGGGACTAGGCCAGATACGCAGTATTTT. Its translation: CASSLGTRPDTQYF. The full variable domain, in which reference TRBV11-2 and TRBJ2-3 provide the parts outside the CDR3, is EAGVAQSPRYKIIEKRQSVAFWCNPISGHATLYWYQQILGQGPKLLIQFQNNGVVDDSQLPKDRFSAERLKGVDSTLKIQPAKLEDSAVYLCASSLGTRPDTQYFGPGTRLTVL.

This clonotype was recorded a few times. CDR3 amino acids: CSARQGGTEAFF. Written as DNA, the CDR3 is TGCAGTGCACGTCAGGGTGGTACTGAAGCTTTCTTT. The J gene is TRBJ1-1, the V gene TRBV20-1; possible D gene TRBD1, 5 bases. CDR1 and CDR2 (germline): DFQATT, SNEGSKA (reference sequence). V dropped 6 bases and J dropped 5 bases, with 13 bases sitting between them. CDR3 length equals 12 residues.

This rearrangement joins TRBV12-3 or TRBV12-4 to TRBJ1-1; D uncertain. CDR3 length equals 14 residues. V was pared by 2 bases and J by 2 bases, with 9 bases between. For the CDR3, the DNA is TGTGCCAGCAGTTTAAGGCAGCAAAACACTGAAGCTTTCTTT. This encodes CASSLRQQNTEAFF.

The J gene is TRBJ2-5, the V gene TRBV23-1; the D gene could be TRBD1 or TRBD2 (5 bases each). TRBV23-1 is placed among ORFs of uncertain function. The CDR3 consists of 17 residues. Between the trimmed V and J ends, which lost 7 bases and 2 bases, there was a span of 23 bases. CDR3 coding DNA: TGCGCCAGCACCTTCATGTTACTCCGGGACGGACAAGAGACCCAGTACTTC. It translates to CASTFMLLRDGQETQYF.

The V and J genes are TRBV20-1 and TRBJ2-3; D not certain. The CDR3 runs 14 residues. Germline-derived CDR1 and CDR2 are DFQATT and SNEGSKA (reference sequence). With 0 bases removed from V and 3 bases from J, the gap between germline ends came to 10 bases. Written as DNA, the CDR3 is TGCAGTGCTAGAGATGTGGGCCTTACAGATACGCAGTATTTT. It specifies CSARDVGLTDTQYF.